These 2 T cell receptor beta chains were sequenced from one sample in a study of blood T cells in healthy people across ages. Alongside a J-beta primer mix, a sample-barcoded 5' primer served in a second PCR lasting about 7 to 12 cycles. In TCRdb, the 5' RACE reads were re-called with MiXCR into one record per CDR3 protein. The repertoire holds 850,000 to 1,300,000 distinct CDR3 sequences, around 45% seen once, with under 20% in the top ten. Sequenced sample: blood. The source of these receptors is an older woman in good health.

The chain couples TRBV21-1 to TRBJ2-7; TRBD2, the D gene given by the table, was not confirmed from the DNA. TRBV21-1 is tagged as a pseudogene. CDR3 size: 15 residues. CDR3 DNA sequence: TGTGCCAGCAGCAAACCCCCGGGCTGCGGTGGCGAGCAGTACTTC. This sequence encodes CASSKPPGCGGEQYF.

This clonotype was seen more than once but under ten times. The rearrangement links TRBV29-1 to TRBJ2-5, with 10 bases fitting TRBD1. Losses at the gene ends were 6 bases for V and 4 bases for J; bases not matched to a gene: 8. Germline CDR1 reads SQVTM; CDR2 reads ANQGSEA. This CDR3 has 14 amino acids. The CDR3 here is CSVVRGQGRETQYF. CDR3 DNA sequence: TGCAGCGTCGTGAGGGGACAGGGGAGAGAGACCCAGTACTTC.